This T cell receptor beta chain was profiled in a study of beta chain features in type 1 diabetes. Study results and caveats: Moderate yet significant TCRB CDR3 shortening was seen in Type 1 diabetes patients in all four CD4+ subsets. The study found that naive, central memory and Treg TCRB repertoires appeared more similar in patients than in healthy donors. Cells that show high TCR expression could be over-represented by cDNA sequencing.

CDR3 length: 15 amino acids. Germline CDR1 SGDLS, CDR2 YYNGEE. V was clipped by 1 base and J by 7 bases; unmatched bases: 3. On this clone: As yet, its antigen is unknown. This sample also contains other DNA sequences that code for the same CDR3.

Sequencing targeted expressed TCRB transcripts, as all isolated RNA had been reverse transcribed. Repertoires were generated with immunoSEQ multiplex PCR, while TCRdb's copy carries only in-frame clones and drops some. Found here are about 640,000 clones, approximately 13% of them singletons; the top ten hold more than 0.1%. CD45RO/CCR7/CD25/CD127/CD95/CD27 staining was used to isolate CD4+ naive, central memory, regulatory and stem cell-like memory cells by sorting. Sorted populations all had greater than 95% purity. The gene calls are TRBV9 and TRBJ1-6; 9 bases are shared with TRBD1. The source material was naive CD4+ T cells from blood. The receptor was derived from a man under 40 with type 1 diabetes. The chain's CDR3 is CASSVLGQGNSPLHF. CDR3 bases: TGTGCCAGCAGCGTACTTGGACAGGGGAATTCACCCCTCCACTTT.